A selection of T cell receptor beta chains follows, all from one sample in a study of blood T cell repertoires in COVID-19. Profiling relied on immunoSEQ multiplex PCR, and the TCRdb table lists in-frame clones only, not all of them. The repertoire holds a few hundred thousand clones, with roughly 91% as singletons. The sample taken for sequencing was PBMCs or T cells enriched from blood (not recorded which). These TCRs come from a woman aged 18-29 years who had recovered from COVID-19. Both conserved end residues are trimmed from each CDR3.

TRBJ2-2	TRBV24-1	ATSDSDSTGELF
TRBJ1-2	TRBV24-1	ATSSLGYGYT
TRBJ2-7	TRBV5-1	ASSLGAGAYEQY
TRBJ2-3	TRBV10-3	ATSPGLAGADTQY
TRBJ1-4	TRBV5-4	ASSLPDEGGEKLF
TRBJ1-1	TRBV2	ARGQMNTEAF
TRBJ2-2	TRBV27	ASSYYLLNTGELF
TRBJ2-5	TRBV2	ASSEGRAQETQY
TRBJ2-2	TRBV11-2	ASSFQAGFTGELF
TRBJ2-3	TRBV7-9	ASSLAVAGGITDTQY
TRBJ1-1	TRBV12-3/TRBV12-4	ASSQREAPEAF
TRBJ1-1	TRBV3-1/TRBV3-2	ASSQPGQAGGAF
TRBJ2-7	TRBV24-1	ATSANRQQDEQY
TRBJ1-6	TRBV7-3	ASSLGQGAKNSPLH
TRBJ2-7	TRBV5-6	ASSFGGAYEQY
TRBJ1-5	TRBV29-1	SVARDNHQPQH
TRBJ1-5	TRBV2	ATSWGTPNQPQH
TRBJ1-1	TRBV25-1	ASAGGGNTEAF
TRBJ1-3	TRBV5-1	ASYDSPGNTIY
TRBJ1-1	TRBV7-9	ASSLTGMNTEAF
TRBJ1-2	TRBV19	ASTVSQSYGYT
TRBJ2-2	TRBV3-1/TRBV3-2	ASSQHGGWSSGGRWTGELF
TRBJ1-2	TRBV19	ASSEQGTTYGYT
TRBJ2-2	TRBV7-9	ASSLGGQLKTGELF
TRBJ1-6	TRBV6-1	ASSERENSPLH
TRBJ2-3	TRBV7-3	ASSLARDTDTQY
TRBJ1-1	TRBV7-2	ASSLDSPRNTEAF
TRBJ2-1	TRBV4-1	ASSQGQAFSYNEQF
TRBJ2-7	TRBV30	AWSVSGNYEQY
TRBJ1-2	TRBV5-1	ASSPSPGTGVSFYGYT
TRBJ2-2	TRBV12-3/TRBV12-4	ASSWGGAGELF
TRBJ1-2	TRBV3-1/TRBV3-2	ASSPGGLYGYT
TRBJ2-6	TRBV28	ASSLGGSGANVLT
TRBJ1-6	TRBV6-5	ASKLRVDSPLH
TRBJ1-6	TRBV5-1	ASRIGTGANSPLH
TRBJ1-5	TRBV6-5	ASRETGYNQPQH
TRBJ2-1	TRBV5-1	ASRELSSYNEQF
TRBJ2-2	TRBV19	ASRGTRGGTGELF
TRBJ1-2	TRBV7-9	ASSLVGGGANYGYT
TRBJ2-1	TRBV6-5	ASSYPGLSSYNEQF
TRBJ1-2	TRBV9	ASSAGTGTGYT
TRBJ1-4	TRBV9	ASTKEGATNEKLF
TRBJ2-1	TRBV10-3	AIRGTSGGYSSYNEQF
TRBJ2-3	TRBV18	ASSPRLDRFTDTQY